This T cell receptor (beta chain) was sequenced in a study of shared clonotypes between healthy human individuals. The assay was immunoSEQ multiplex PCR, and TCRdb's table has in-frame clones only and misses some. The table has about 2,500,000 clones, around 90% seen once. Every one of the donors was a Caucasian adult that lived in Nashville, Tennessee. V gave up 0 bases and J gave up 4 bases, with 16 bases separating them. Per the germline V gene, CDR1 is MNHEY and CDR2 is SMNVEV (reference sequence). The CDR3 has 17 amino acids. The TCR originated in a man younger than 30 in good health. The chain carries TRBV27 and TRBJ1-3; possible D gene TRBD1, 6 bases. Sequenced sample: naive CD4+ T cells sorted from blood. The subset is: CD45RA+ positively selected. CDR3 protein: CASSLSRLGGSGNTIYF. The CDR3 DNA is TGTGCCAGCAGTTTATCGCGTCTGGGGGGCTCGGGAAACACCATATATTTT.